Given below is one T cell receptor (beta chain) in context. Its antigen is unidentified. Germline-derived CDR1 and CDR2 are SGHTA and FQGTGA. The CDR3 spans 15 residues. Trimming cost V 5 bases and J 1 base, with 14 bases left between them. The data were taken from a study of OX40 agonist ivuxolimab in advanced cancers. Findings and caveats of the study: CD4+ and CD8+ blood T cells expanded clonally by week 6 at 0.1 to 3.0 mg/kg.

Generated by immunoSEQ multiplex PCR, the TCRdb table keeps only in-frame clones and is missing some. Of about 58,000 clones listed, less than 85% are singletons. The J gene is TRBJ1-1, the V gene TRBV7-3; D is uncertain. This receptor was identified in an adult with an advanced solid tumor such as melanoma, head and neck, liver or kidney cancer. The sample here was CD4+ or CD8+ T cells sorted from blood, taken in a trial of the OX40 agonist ivuxolimab. The CDR3 reads CASSPGGAGNTEAFF. CDR3 in DNA: TGTGCCAGCAGCCCCGGAGGCGCAGGGAACACTGAAGCTTTCTTT.